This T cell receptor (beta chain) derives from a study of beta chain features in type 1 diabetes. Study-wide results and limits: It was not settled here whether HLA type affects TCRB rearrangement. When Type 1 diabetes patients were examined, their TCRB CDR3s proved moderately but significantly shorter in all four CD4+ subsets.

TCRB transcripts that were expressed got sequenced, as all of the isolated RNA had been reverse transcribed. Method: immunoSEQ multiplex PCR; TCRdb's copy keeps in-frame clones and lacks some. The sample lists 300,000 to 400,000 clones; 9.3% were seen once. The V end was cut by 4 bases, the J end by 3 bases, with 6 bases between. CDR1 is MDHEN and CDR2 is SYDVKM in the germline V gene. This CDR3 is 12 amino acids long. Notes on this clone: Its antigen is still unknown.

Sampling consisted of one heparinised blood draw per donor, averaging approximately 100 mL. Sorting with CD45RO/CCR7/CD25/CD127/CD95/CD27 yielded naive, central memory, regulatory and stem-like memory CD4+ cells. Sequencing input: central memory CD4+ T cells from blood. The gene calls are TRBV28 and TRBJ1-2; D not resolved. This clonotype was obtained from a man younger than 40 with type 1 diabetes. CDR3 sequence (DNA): TGTGCCAGCAGTTCCGGGGACTATGGCTACACCTTC. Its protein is CASSSGDYGYTF.